The T cell receptor beta chain described here comes from a study of T cell changes during pregnancy in multiple sclerosis. The assay was immunoSEQ multiplex PCR, and TCRdb's table has in-frame clones only and misses some. The table includes about 75,000 clones, about 89% detected once. This CDR3 comprises 14 residues. Germline lookup yields CDR1 SGHNT and CDR2 YYREEE (reference sequence). Trimming stripped 0 bases from V and 5 bases from J, with 12 bases between. The chain employs TRBV5-4 and TRBJ2-7; D uncertain. Source: peripheral blood, taken in the first trimester of pregnancy. The receptor was derived from a female donor in good health, enrolled as a control in a pregnancy study. The CDR3 region is CASSLVGYSHEQYF. The DNA for the CDR3 is TGTGCCAGCAGCTTGGTGGGCTATTCGCACGAGCAGTACTTC.